This TCR beta chain originates from a study of T cells after yellow fever vaccination. Conversion of TCR transcripts into cDNA relied on 5'RACE template switching, which added a universal primer site and UMIs. A single record per CDR3 protein comes from TCRdb applying MiXCR to the 5' RACE reads. The sample has a few hundred thousand distinct CDR3 sequences; about 15% are singletons. CDR1 is SGDLS and CDR2 is YYNGEE in the germline V gene. Trimming removed 3 bases from V and 1 base from J; junction bases left unmatched: 5. The CDR3 length is 16 residues. This clonotype was counted only a few times. Its matching antigen is unknown. The study's findings and limits: The study re-detected most primary-vaccination clones after the booster (96% CD4, approximately 87% CD8). The bulk population could contribute abundant contaminating clonotypes to FACS-sorted repertoires. Shared CD4/CD8 clonotypes were a small share, likely from convergent recombination.

The TCR sequence derives from a man between 18 and 29 years old who received the YFV17D yellow fever vaccine. The sequenced sample was PBMCs, obtained 5 days after the first yellow fever vaccination. The V and J genes are TRBV9 and TRBJ2-3; 10 positions match TRBD1. The CDR3 DNA sequence: TGTGCCAGCAGCGCCTCCGGGACAGGGGGCACAGATACGCAGTATTTT. Amino acids: CASSASGTGGTDTQYF.